What follows is one TCR beta chain and its context. The antigen is undetermined. This sample was taken from a study of beta chain features in type 1 diabetes. Study-wide results and limits: A cDNA-based sequencing approach could over-represent cells with high TCR expression. Shorter templates might be favored by PCR, and equally so in patients and in controls.

Between the trimmed V and J ends, which lost 3 bases and 4 bases, there was a span of 9 bases. The CDR3 length is 13 residues. From germline, CDR1 is SGHAT and CDR2 FQNNGV. TCRB transcripts that were expressed got sequenced, as all of the isolated RNA had been reverse transcribed. Sequenced by immunoSEQ multiplex PCR; TCRdb stores in-frame clones only, minus some. The sample lists 400,000 to 500,000 clones; about 15% were seen once. The sequence derives from a man younger than 45 in good health. The sample comprised naive CD4+ T cells from blood. The J gene is TRBJ1-2, the V gene TRBV11-2, with D tentatively TRBD1 (5 bases). The CDR3 nucleotides read TGTGCCAGCAGCTTGACAGACTTCTATGGCTACACCTTC. Its protein product is CASSLTDFYGYTF. Full variable domain (remainder filled in from reference TRBV11-2 and TRBJ1-2): EAGVAQSPRYKIIEKRQSVAFWCNPISGHATLYWYQQILGQGPKLLIQFQNNGVVDDSQLPKDRFSAERLKGVDSTLKIQPAKLEDSAVYLCASSLTDFYGYTFGSGTRLTVV.